What follows are 28 T cell receptor beta chains derived from one specimen sequenced in a study of blood T cell repertoires in COVID-19. TCRdb's copy holds only in-frame clones and misses some; the assay was immunoSEQ multiplex PCR. The table includes about 170,000 clones, 84% detected once. The specimen sequenced was PBMCs or T cells enriched from blood (not recorded which). Receptor source: a man between 50 and 59 years old who had recovered from COVID-19.

J is TRBJ1-1 and V is TRBV7-9; D is ambiguous. In germline, CDR1 is SEHNR, CDR2 FQNEAQ (reference sequence). Deletions cut 2 bases from V and 1 base from J, with 8 bases between. The CDR3 totals 14 residues. CDR3 sequence reads: CASSLMAGNTEAFF. The CDR3 nucleotides are TGTGCCAGCAGCTTAATGGCAGGGAACACTGAAGCTTTCTTT.

V gene TRBV29-1 combines with J gene TRBJ1-1, with D tentatively TRBD1 (5 bases). V lost 6 bases and J lost 2, with 19 bases in between. Germline CDR1 SQVTM, CDR2 ANQGSEA. The CDR3 length is 15 residues. As DNA, the CDR3 is TGCAGCGTCAGGGTATCGTTGATCCTCAACACTGAAGCTTTCTTT. This codes for CSVRVSLILNTEAFF.

V usage is TRBV4-3 and J usage is TRBJ1-1, with TRBD1 identical over 8 bases. CDR1 and CDR2 from the germline V gene are LGHNA and YSLEER. Losses at the gene ends were 0 bases for V and 6 bases for J; bases not matched to a gene: 9. The CDR3 contains 16 residues. The chain's CDR3 is CASSQDKIDRGAEAFF. As DNA, the CDR3 is TGCGCCAGCAGCCAAGATAAGATAGACAGGGGAGCTGAAGCTTTCTTT.

This clone appeared a few times. The rearrangement links TRBV3-1 (or the pseudogene TRBV3-2) to TRBJ2-7; D gene uncertain. CDR1 and CDR2 (germline): LGHDT, YNNKEL (reference sequence). Trimming shortened V by 0 bases and J by 5 bases, and 8 bases separated the two germline ends. This CDR3 is 13 amino acids long. The CDR3 here is CASSQDRFHEQYF. In DNA form, the CDR3 reads TGTGCCAGCAGCCAAGATCGTTTCCACGAGCAGTACTTC.

Only one count was recorded for this clone. V usage is TRBV11-2 and J usage is TRBJ1-6; no clear D. Germline V gives CDR1 SGHAT, CDR2 FQNNGV. V was clipped by 4 bases and J by 11 bases, with 12 bases between them. CDR3 length: 13 amino acids. The CDR3 protein is CASSSVVRAPLHF. The CDR3 DNA reads as TGTGCCAGCAGCTCTGTTGTTCGAGCACCCCTCCACTTT. Combining the CDR3 with reference TRBV11-2 and TRBJ1-6 gives the whole variable domain EAGVAQSPRYKIIEKRQSVAFWCNPISGHATLYWYQQILGQGPKLLIQFQNNGVVDDSQLPKDRFSAERLKGVDSTLKIQPAKLEDSAVYLCASSSVVRAPLHFGNGTRLTVT.

This rearrangement joins TRBV2 to TRBJ1-2; 7 bases align to TRBD1. Germline lookup yields CDR1 SNHLY and CDR2 FYNNEI. V shed 6 bases, J shed 5 bases, and the junction held 6 bases outside the gene matches. The CDR3 runs to 13 residues. CDR3 residues: CASSPGTAYGYTF. The CDR3 nucleotides read TGTGCCAGCAGCCCCGGGACAGCGTATGGCTACACCTTC.

The chain is built from TRBV9 and TRBJ2-5, with no clear D. Trimming pared 4 bases from V and 0 bases from J, leaving 16 bases between. This CDR3 contains 16 residues. CDR1 is SGDLS, CDR2 YYNGEE, per germline. In nucleotides, the CDR3 is TGTGCCAGCAGCCCCCCTGCGGAAAAGTACCAAGAGACCCAGTACTTC. It specifies CASSPPAEKYQETQYF.

The chain couples TRBV5-5 to TRBJ2-6, with 8 bases fitting TRBD1. Germline V gives CDR1 SGHKS, CDR2 YYEKEE (reference sequence). This CDR3 is 15 amino acids long. V dropped 1 base and J dropped 5; count of bases not matched to a gene: 2. CDR3 loop: CASSLTGGRANVLTF. CDR3 sequence (DNA): TGTGCCAGCAGCTTGACAGGGGGAAGGGCCAACGTCCTGACTTTC.

The chain recombines TRBV5-4 with TRBJ2-2; D is possibly TRBD1 (6 bases). The CDR3 has 13 residues. V lost 10 bases and J lost 7, with 17 bases in between. The V gene's germline CDR1 is SGHNT and CDR2 YYREEE (reference sequence). The CDR3 loop reads CAGGTQGVGELFF. CDR3 sequence (DNA): TGTGCCGGGGGAACACAGGGAGTCGGGGAGCTGTTTTTT.

The chain recombines TRBV15 with TRBJ1-1, with a tentative D call TRBD1 (6 bases). Trimming left V 6 bases short and J 4 bases short, with 12 bases between. The CDR3 is made up of 13 amino acids. Germline CDR1 is LNHNV and CDR2 is YYDKDF (reference sequence). In DNA, the CDR3 is TGTGCCACCAGACAGGGTGAAAGCACTGAAGCTTTCTTT. As protein: CATRQGESTEAFF.

Only a few counts were recorded for this clone. V usage is TRBV4-1 and J usage is TRBJ2-1, with D possibly TRBD2 on 5 matching bases. The germline gives CDR1 MGHRA, CDR2 YSYEKL. Trimming stripped 1 base from V and 2 bases from J, with 12 bases between. The CDR3 covers 16 residues. CDR3 protein: CASSQGTPLTYNEQFF. For the CDR3, the DNA is TGCGCCAGCAGCCAAGGGACTCCGCTAACCTACAATGAGCAGTTCTTC.

The chain couples TRBV18 to TRBJ2-3; 10 nucleotides align to TRBD2. This CDR3 is 15 amino acids long. CDR1 is KGHSH and CDR2 is LQKENI in the germline V gene. V shed 5 bases, J shed 7 bases, and the junction held 9 bases outside the gene matches. This chain's CDR3 is CASSETSGAQNTQYF. The CDR3 DNA reads TGTGCCAGCTCAGAAACTAGCGGGGCCCAGAATACGCAGTATTTT.

The rearrangement joins TRBV4-2 to TRBJ2-7; possibly TRBD1 for D (5 bases). Germline-derived CDR1 and CDR2 are LGHNA and YNFKEQ. Trimming removed 0 bases from V and 4 bases from J, with 13 bases in between. This CDR3 comprises 15 residues. The CDR3 coding sequence is TGTGCCAGCAGCCAAGAACGGACAAGACAGTACGAGCAGTACTTC. The encoded protein is CASSQERTRQYEQYF.

V and J are TRBV12-3 or TRBV12-4 and TRBJ2-7; TRBD2 agrees at 8 bases. This CDR3 comprises 13 residues. V lost 6 bases to trimming and J lost 2 bases; unmatched junction nucleotides: 3. This CDR3 reads CASSGGLAYEQYF. The CDR3 DNA sequence: TGTGCCAGCAGCGGGGGACTAGCCTACGAGCAGTACTTC.

The gene calls are TRBV5-5 and TRBJ1-5; 7 nucleotides align to TRBD1. The germline CDR1 and CDR2 sequences are SGHKS and YYEKEE (reference sequence). The CDR3 is 14 amino acids. J was trimmed by 4 bases and V by 4 bases; bases with no gene match: 5. For the CDR3, the DNA is TGTGCCAGCAGCCCGACAGGGTGGAATCAGCCCCAGCATTTT. The encoded protein is CASSPTGWNQPQHF.

This clone was seen once. The chain recombines TRBV2 with TRBJ1-2; a weak D match, TRBD1 (6 bases). V lost 5 bases to trimming and J lost 4 bases, with 17 bases between them. Germline-derived CDR1 and CDR2 are SNHLY and FYNNEI. This CDR3 region has 15 residues. The DNA for the CDR3 is TGTGCCAGCAGTAAAGGGACACTCGGGGGCTATGGCTACACCTTC. Translating gives CASSKGTLGGYGYTF.

This rearrangement joins TRBV28 to TRBJ1-2; 8 nucleotides line up with TRBD1. The CDR3 loop spans 14 amino acids. Germline-derived CDR1 and CDR2 are MDHEN and SYDVKM. V was clipped by 5 bases and J by 5 bases; unmatched bases: 7. CDR3 sequence (DNA): TGTGCCAGCAGTCCCTCGACAGGGGCGTATGGCTACACCTTC. This encodes CASSPSTGAYGYTF.

The rearrangement links TRBV19 to TRBJ2-1; the match to TRBD2 covers 9 bases. Germline-derived CDR1 and CDR2 are LNHDA and SQIVND (reference sequence). The CDR3 is 16 residues long. V gave up 7 bases and J gave up 2 bases; unmatched junction bases: 9. CDR3 amino acids: CASTSGALGAYNEQFF. The CDR3 DNA reads as TGTGCCAGTACTAGCGGGGCCCTGGGGGCCTACAATGAGCAGTTCTTC.

This chain links TRBV3-1 (or the pseudogene TRBV3-2) with TRBJ2-1; 9 bases line up with TRBD1. The CDR3 spans 23 residues. Germline V gene lookup returns CDR1 LGHDT and CDR2 YNNKEL (reference sequence). J was trimmed by 1 base and V by 1 base; bases with no gene match: 23. This chain's CDR3 is CASSQVVPGQGTNDIGSYNEQFF. CDR3 DNA sequence: TGTGCCAGCAGCCAAGTTGTCCCGGGACAGGGAACAAATGATATAGGGTCCTACAATGAGCAGTTCTTC.

This clone was picked up one time. The chain is built from TRBV4-3 and TRBJ2-7; weak D call: TRBD1 (5 bases). CDR1 is LGHNA, CDR2 YSLEER, per germline. V was cut by 3 bases and J by 4 bases, with 13 bases left in between. The CDR3 is 14 amino acids. CDR3 sequence: CASSHTGLGYEQYF. CDR3 in DNA: TGCGCCAGCAGCCACACAGGTTTAGGTTACGAGCAGTACTTC.

This chain connects TRBV19 to TRBJ1-1; D perhaps matches TRBD1 (6 bases). This CDR3 spans 14 amino acids. Germline V gene data show CDR1 as LNHDA and CDR2 as SQIVND (reference sequence). Trimming took off 5 bases at V and 7 bases at J, with 17 bases between the two ends. Here the CDR3 reads CASSPRAIRGEAFF. The CDR3 DNA reads TGTGCCAGTAGTCCCCGGGCCATCAGGGGTGAAGCTTTCTTT.

This chain joins TRBV5-1 and TRBJ1-5, with 7 bases aligning to TRBD1. The CDR3 has 15 residues. Germline CDR1 and CDR2: SGHRS and YFSETQ. Losses at the gene ends were 6 bases for V and 2 bases for J; bases not matched to a gene: 8. CDR3 DNA: TGCGCCAGCAACAACAGGGGCTTATGCAATCAGCCCCAGCATTTT. This gives the protein CASNNRGLCNQPQHF.

This clone turned up a few times. The chain combines TRBV19 with TRBJ1-2; 8 bases fit TRBD1. Losses at the gene ends were 9 bases for V and 8 bases for J; bases not matched to a gene: 11. The length of the CDR3 is 13 residues. The germline V gene has CDR1 LNHDA and CDR2 SQIVND (reference sequence). CDR3 loop: CASDRGGLEGYTF. The CDR3 nucleotides read TGTGCCAGCGACAGGGGTGGTTTGGAAGGCTACACCTTC.

The chain recombines TRBV9 with TRBJ2-2; 10 nucleotides agree with TRBD2. With V trimmed by 4 bases and J by 3 bases, 6 bases remained unmatched. The CDR3 is made up of 16 amino acids. CDR1 is SGDLS, CDR2 YYNGEE, per germline. CDR3 in amino acids: CASSISGGRDTGELFF. The CDR3 nucleotides are TGTGCCAGCAGCATTAGCGGGGGGCGGGACACCGGGGAGCTGTTTTTT.

Notes on this clone: One end of the junction does not line up with germline, which may come from a read error. In DNA form, the CDR3 reads TGTGCTAGCAGCTTGACAGGGACGTCTAGCGATGAGCAGTTCTTC. Encoded protein: CASSLTGTSSDEQFF. V gene TRBV7-7 combines with J gene TRBJ2-1; possible D gene TRBD1, 7 bases. Germline assignment: CDR1 SSHAT and CDR2 FNYEAQ (reference sequence). The CDR3 runs 15 residues.

The chain combines TRBV13 with TRBJ1-3; D gene unclear. CDR1 and CDR2 from the germline V gene are PRHDT and FYEKMQ (reference sequence). V was clipped by 4 bases and J by 0 bases, with 10 bases between them. The CDR3 has 15 residues. The CDR3 loop is CASSSAGFSGNTIYF. In DNA, the CDR3 is TGTGCCAGCAGCTCAGCCGGGTTCTCTGGAAACACCATATATTTT.

CDR3 nucleotides: TGTGCCAGCAGCCATACCACCGGGACATCATCCTACGAGCAGTACTTC. Translated: CASSHTTGTSSYEQYF. The chain uses TRBV3-1 (or the pseudogene TRBV3-2) and TRBJ2-7; perhaps TRBD1 as D (6 bases). This CDR3 is 16 amino acids long. CDR1 is LGHDT, CDR2 YNNKEL, per germline (reference sequence). V was shortened by 3 bases and J by 1 base, with 16 bases between the two germline ends.

The J gene is TRBJ1-3, the V gene TRBV10-2; no firm D call. With 6 bases removed from V and 0 bases from J, the gap between germline ends came to 12 bases. In germline, CDR1 is WSHSY, CDR2 SAAADI. The CDR3 covers 15 residues. As DNA, the CDR3 is TGCGCCAGCAGAGATACAGTGTTCTCTGGAAACACCATATATTTT. It is translated as CASRDTVFSGNTIYF.